This paragraph covers one TCR beta chain sequence. These data originate in a study of cytomegalovirus exposure and HLA in healthy donors. Vbeta (60) and Jbeta (13) primers were used in the PCR. Libraries were prepared by immunoSEQ multiplex PCR; TCRdb keeps only in-frame clonotypes and omits some of them. The sample includes about 48,000 clones. This CDR3 is 16 amino acids long. V was trimmed by 3 bases and J by 0 bases, leaving 12 bases between them. Per germline, CDR1 MNHEY and CDR2 SMNVEV (reference sequence). The sample taken for sequencing was PBMCs. This sequence was found in a woman in her forties in good health and CMV-seronegative. The chain has TRBV27 and TRBJ1-5, with D possibly being TRBD1 (5 bases). The CDR3 DNA sequence: TGTGCCAGCAGTTTGGGCAGGGCCTATAGCAATCAGCCCCAGCATTTT. Translation: CASSLGRAYSNQPQHF.